This TCR beta chain was profiled in a study of OX40 agonist ivuxolimab in advanced cancers. Regarding the study as a whole: At 0.1-3.0 mg/kg, partial responders had clonal expansion among the lowest observed.

In the case of this clone: Its antigen is not known.

Here immunoSEQ multiplex PCR was the method, and the copy in TCRdb shows in-frame clones only, minus some. The table has roughly 56,000 clones, approximately 86% seen once. Germline CDR1 is MNHNS and CDR2 is SASEGT. V shed 11 bases and J shed 8 bases, with 18 bases lying between them. This CDR3 has 13 residues. The input for sequencing was CD4+ or CD8+ T cells sorted from blood, taken in a trial of the OX40 agonist ivuxolimab. This TCR came from an adult with an advanced solid tumor such as melanoma, head and neck, liver or kidney cancer. The chain recombines TRBV6-1 with TRBJ1-4; D ambiguous. The CDR3, as DNA: TGTGCCTCTCAAACCGGGAGAACGGAAAAACTGTTTTTT. This gives the protein CASQTGRTEKLFF.